The next 28 T cell receptor beta chains were all read from a single sample in a study of lymphopenia after photon versus proton radiotherapy. TCRdb keeps only in-frame clones here, not all; method: immunoSEQ multiplex PCR. The sample holds 45,000 to 65,000 clones; about 92% are singletons and the top ten take more than 15%. The sequencing used peripheral blood, collected from a patient treated with photon-based radiotherapy. The receptors derive from a woman aged 40 to 55 with cholangiocarcinoma.

The chain uses TRBV30 and TRBJ2-5; 9 positions agree with TRBD1. The DNA matches TRBJ2-7 better at its end, which makes the J call doubtful. The length of the CDR3 is 14 residues. Germline-derived CDR1 and CDR2 are GTSNPN and SVGIG (reference sequence). CDR3 amino acids: CAWSSGQGIYEQYF. The CDR3 DNA is TGTGCCTGGAGTTCCGGACAGGGGATCTACGAGCAGTACTTC.

The chain couples TRBV4-1 to TRBJ2-5; TRBD2 agrees at 7 bases. This CDR3 spans 16 amino acids. In germline, CDR1 is MGHRA, CDR2 YSYEKL. V was pared by 0 bases and J by 5 bases, with 9 bases of the junction left unmatched. CDR3 DNA sequence: TGCGCCAGCAGCCAAGATTGGGACTATCCCGAGGAGACCCAGTACTTC. Residues: CASSQDWDYPEETQYF.

V usage is TRBV6-6 and J usage is TRBJ2-1; D perhaps matches TRBD2 (7 bases). The CDR3 runs to 16 residues. V was cut by 6 bases and J by 4 bases, with 19 bases left in between. Germline V gene data show CDR1 as MNHNY and CDR2 as SVGAGI (reference sequence). The DNA for the CDR3 is TGTGCCAGCAGCCCCCGGGGGGCGGGATATTACAATGAGCAGTTCTTC. It translates to CASSPRGAGYYNEQFF.

This clone was picked up a small number of times. The gene calls are TRBV27 and TRBJ1-4; 9 positions agree with TRBD1. CDR3 length: 13 residues. Germline CDR1 MNHEY, CDR2 SMNVEV (reference sequence). After removal of 5 bases from V and 14 bases from J, the junction contained 9 bases not matched to a gene. The CDR3 reads CASSPDRGQGLFF. The CDR3 DNA reads as TGTGCCAGCAGTCCCGACCGTGGACAGGGGCTGTTTTTT.

This sequence joins TRBV9 and TRBJ2-1; tentative D call: TRBD2 (6 bases). CDR1 SGDLS and CDR2 YYNGEE come from the germline V gene. CDR3 length: 17 amino acids. V lost 3 bases to trimming and J lost 1 base, with 17 bases between them. CDR3: CASSGVRWEASYNEQFF. CDR3 sequence (DNA): TGTGCCAGCAGCGGGGTACGGTGGGAGGCTTCCTACAATGAGCAGTTCTTC.

This sequence joins TRBV13 and TRBJ1-3, with no clear D. The length of the CDR3 is 18 residues. V lost 1 base and J 0 bases, leaving 16 bases between the germline ends. Germline-derived CDR1 and CDR2 are PRHDT and FYEKMQ (reference sequence). CDR3 region: CASSLEGSTLSSGNTIYF. The CDR3 region has the DNA TGTGCCAGCAGCTTAGAGGGCAGCACCCTCAGCTCTGGAAACACCATATATTTT.

The gene calls are TRBV5-5 and TRBJ1-4; no firm D call. Trimming took 0 bases from V and 8 from J, leaving 17 bases between them. The CDR3 is made up of 16 amino acids. Germline V gene lookup returns CDR1 SGHKS and CDR2 YYEKEE (reference sequence). In nucleotides, the CDR3 is TGTGCCAGCAGCTTGGGCCCAGGTTTGGGGTACGAAAAACTGTTTTTT. Protein: CASSLGPGLGYEKLFF.

The chain joins TRBV29-1 to TRBJ2-6; D remains unclear. Germline assignment: CDR1 SQVTM and CDR2 ANQGSEA. V dropped 6 bases and J dropped 3 bases, with 21 bases sitting between them. The CDR3 is 17 amino acids. CDR3 in DNA: TGCAGCGTCCTACCAGTCCCCACAAGGGATGGGGCCAACGTCCTGACTTTC. Its translation: CSVLPVPTRDGANVLTF.

V and J are TRBV19 and TRBJ1-4; 11 nucleotides align to TRBD1. The CDR3 is 16 residues long. With 4 bases clipped from V and 3 bases from J, the junction kept 4 bases outside the gene matches. Germline V lookup: CDR1 LNHDA, CDR2 SQIVND (reference sequence). CDR3 amino acids: CASSTGDRGSNEKLFF. For the CDR3, the DNA is TGTGCCAGTAGTACCGGGGACAGGGGGTCTAATGAAAAACTGTTTTTT.

This chain connects TRBV6-1 to TRBJ2-7; perhaps TRBD1 as D (6 bases). The CDR3 is made up of 13 amino acids. The V gene's germline CDR1 is MNHNS and CDR2 SASEGT. The V end was cut by 4 bases, the J end by 2 bases, with 9 bases between. The CDR3 loop reads CASSGYRAYEQYF. The CDR3 coding sequence is TGTGCCAGCAGTGGGTACAGGGCCTACGAGCAGTACTTC.

The gene calls are TRBV19 and TRBJ2-3; 7 bases fit TRBD2. V trimming: 10 bases; J trimming: 0 bases; junction bases outside the gene matches: 10. This CDR3 has 15 residues. Germline loops: CDR1 LNHDA, CDR2 SQIVND (reference sequence). The CDR3 sequence is CATTTSGGSTDTQYF. The CDR3 DNA reads TGTGCCACGACGACCTCGGGGGGAAGCACAGATACGCAGTATTTT.

The chain joins TRBV5-1 to TRBJ1-2; D is possibly TRBD1 (5 bases). Germline V CDR1 and CDR2: SGHRS, YFSETQ. This CDR3 contains 15 residues. V dropped 1 base and J dropped 6 bases, with 16 bases sitting between them. CDR3 sequence (DNA): TGCGCCAGCAGCTTGCGGCGGCAGGGCTTGGATGGCTACACCTTC. Translation: CASSLRRQGLDGYTF.

V and J are TRBV18 and TRBJ2-2; D may match TRBD1 or TRBD2 (5 bases each). Trimming shortened V by 6 bases and J by 4 bases, and 9 bases separated the two germline ends. CDR3 size: 13 residues. Germline CDR1 KGHSH, CDR2 LQKENI. The CDR3 reads CASSPGSTGELFF. The CDR3 region has the DNA TGTGCCAGCTCTCCAGGGAGCACCGGGGAGCTGTTTTTT.

The V gene is TRBV6-1, the J gene TRBJ1-2; TRBD1 aligns across 9 bases. Looked up from germline, CDR1 is MNHNS and CDR2 is SASEGT. V lost 1 base to trimming and J lost 3 bases; unmatched junction nucleotides: 3. The CDR3 consists of 15 residues. CDR3 nucleotides: TGTGCCAGCAGTGAAGTAACAGGGGGCGACTATGGCTACACCTTC. Protein product: CASSEVTGGDYGYTF.

V usage is TRBV4-1 and J usage is TRBJ2-7; D gene uncertain. The CDR3 contains 15 residues. The V end was cut by 6 bases, the J end by 3 bases, with 18 bases between. Germline CDR1 reads MGHRA; CDR2 reads YSYEKL. The DNA for the CDR3 is TGCGCCAGCAGTATCAGTTACCGTCTGGGCTACGAGCAGTACTTC. This sequence encodes CASSISYRLGYEQYF.

This clone was counted once. The rearrangement joins TRBV27 to TRBJ2-7, with D possibly matching TRBD2 (5 bases). With 5 bases removed from V and 4 bases from J, the gap between germline ends came to 18 bases. Germline CDR1 reads MNHEY; CDR2 reads SMNVEV (reference sequence). CDR3 length: 15 residues. CDR3 sequence reads: CASSPTAGLIYEQYF. The CDR3 region has the DNA TGTGCCAGCAGTCCGACTGCTGGACTGATATACGAGCAGTACTTC.

The chain couples TRBV2 to TRBJ2-5; D may be TRBD2 (6 bases). The CDR3 runs to 14 residues. V gave up 5 bases and J gave up 1 base, with 11 bases separating them. Germline loops: CDR1 SNHLY, CDR2 FYNNEI. The CDR3 nucleotides read TGTGCCAGCAGTACGCGGGGATTCCAAGAGACCCAGTACTTC. Translation: CASSTRGFQETQYF.

This chain links TRBV7-2 with TRBJ1-1; the match to TRBD1 covers 7 bases. CDR3 size: 15 residues. Germline V gene data show CDR1 as SGHTA and CDR2 as FQGNSA. The J segment lost 2 bases and the V segment lost 5 bases, leaving 8 bases of the junction unmatched. The CDR3 DNA is TGTGCCAGCAGCCAGAGACAGGGATCCAACACTGAAGCTTTCTTT. As protein: CASSQRQGSNTEAFF.

Only one count was recorded for this clone. This chain links TRBV19 with TRBJ1-4; 7 bases line up with TRBD1. This CDR3 region has 13 residues. Germline CDR1 is LNHDA and CDR2 is SQIVND (reference sequence). Germline trimming cut 5 bases from V and 8 bases from J; bases unmatched to any gene: 5. CDR3 DNA: TGTGCCAGTAGTGGAGGACAGGTGGAAAAACTGTTTTTT. Its translation: CASSGGQVEKLFF.

The CDR3 loop is CASSQGQGISPLHF. The CDR3 nucleotides are TGTGCCAGCAGCCAAGGACAGGGGATTTCACCCCTCCACTTT. This chain uses TRBV11-2 with TRBJ1-6; 9 bases match TRBD1. The V segment lost 5 bases and the J segment 9 bases; nucleotides outside the gene matches: 5. The CDR3 sequence is 14 residues long. Germline V lookup: CDR1 SGHAT, CDR2 FQNNGV.

V usage is TRBV28 and J usage is TRBJ1-4; TRBD1 matches at 7 bases. The CDR3 has 14 residues. The V segment lost 7 bases and the J segment 4 bases; nucleotides outside the gene matches: 6. CDR1 is MDHEN, CDR2 SYDVKM, per germline. For the CDR3, the DNA is TGTGCCAGCACCCCGGACAGGAATAATGAAAAACTGTTTTTT. This sequence encodes CASTPDRNNEKLFF.

This clone was observed a handful of times. V gene TRBV29-1 combines with J gene TRBJ2-7, with D uncertain. Germline CDR1 is SQVTM and CDR2 is ANQGSEA. V lost 0 bases to trimming and J lost 0 bases, with 6 bases between them. The CDR3 loop spans 13 amino acids. The CDR3 loop reads CSVEEASSYEQYF. The CDR3 nucleotides are TGCAGCGTTGAAGAGGCCAGCTCCTACGAGCAGTACTTC.

The CDR3 bases are TGTGCCAGCAGTGAGCAGGGCGAGGGCAATCAGCCCCAGCATTTT. It yields the protein CASSEQGEGNQPQHF. The chain combines TRBV25-1 with TRBJ1-5, with D tentatively TRBD1 (5 bases). Germline lookup yields CDR1 MGHDK and CDR2 SYGVNS. The CDR3 has 15 amino acids. Trimming stripped 3 bases from V and 2 bases from J, with 11 bases between.

V usage is TRBV9 and J usage is TRBJ2-3, with 10 positions matching TRBD2. Germline V lookup: CDR1 SGDLS, CDR2 YYNGEE. The CDR3 extends over 16 amino acids. Trimming at V came to 3 bases and at J to 2 bases, leaving 6 bases not matched to a gene. The CDR3 sequence is CASSATGTSATDTQYF. CDR3 DNA: TGTGCCAGCAGCGCAACCGGGACTAGCGCCACAGATACGCAGTATTTT.

In this sample, this clone turned up once. The chain employs TRBV7-9 and TRBJ2-3, with D possibly TRBD2 on 5 matching bases. Trimming stripped 8 bases from V and 4 bases from J, with 22 bases between. The CDR3 length is 16 residues. Germline V gives CDR1 SEHNR, CDR2 FQNEAQ (reference sequence). CDR3 region: CASSGNGPAQSDTQYF. CDR3 in DNA: TGTGCCAGCTCCGGGAATGGTCCAGCCCAGTCAGATACGCAGTATTTT. Based on the CDR3 plus reference TRBV7-9 and TRBJ2-3, the full variable domain is DTGVSQNPRHKITKRGQNVTFRCDPISEHNRLYWYRQTLGQGPEFLTYFQNEAQLEKSRLLSDRFSAERPKGSFSTLEIQRTEQGDSAMYLCASSGNGPAQSDTQYFGPGTRLTVL.

The chain links TRBV28 to TRBJ1-5; D uncertain. V was trimmed by 1 base and J by 0 bases, leaving 7 bases between them. Per the germline V gene, CDR1 is MDHEN and CDR2 is SYDVKM. CDR3 length equals 15 residues. This chain's CDR3 is CASSLYEGSNQPQHF. DNA of the CDR3: TGTGCCAGCAGTTTATATGAAGGTAGCAATCAGCCCCAGCATTTT.

The genes are TRBV5-4 and TRBJ1-6, with 12 bases lining up with TRBD1. The V and J ends lost 4 bases and 9 bases, in that order; junction bases with no gene match: 5. CDR3 length: 15 amino acids. CDR1 and CDR2 (germline): SGHNT, YYREEE (reference sequence). In DNA form, the CDR3 reads TGTGCCAGCAGCCTAGGGACAGGGGGCGGTTCACCCCTCCACTTT. It encodes CASSLGTGGGSPLHF.

CDR3 region: CASSPTQRLGTDTQYF. In nucleotides, the CDR3 is TGTGCCAGCAGCCCAACTCAGCGGCTTGGCACAGATACGCAGTATTTT. The chain uses TRBV7-3 and TRBJ2-3, with D maybe TRBD2 (5 bases). With 5 bases removed from V and 1 base from J, the gap between germline ends came to 16 bases. The CDR3 extends over 16 amino acids. Germline-derived CDR1 and CDR2 are SGHTA and FQGTGA.